This T cell receptor beta chain appears in the sequencing data of a study of OX40 agonist ivuxolimab in advanced cancers. With regard to the full study: Ivuxolimab was an agonistic, fully human IgG2 monoclonal antibody directed against OX40 (CD134), a costimulatory receptor. Intravenous ivuxolimab was administered to patients every 2 weeks at six dose levels: 0.01, 0.1, 0.3, 1.5, 3 and 10 mg/kg. Among the roughly 52 dose-escalation patients, some 20 had hepatocellular carcinoma, roughly 15 melanoma, 9 renal cell carcinoma and 9 head and neck cancer. The dose-escalation cohort was roughly 87% male with a mean age of around 64 years, ranging from about 20 to 80. Patients were allowed to have had prior anti-PD-1, anti-PD-L1 or anti-CTLA-4 therapy, and roughly two fifths of the dose-escalation patients had been treated with checkpoint inhibitors. Partial responses occurred in three dose-escalation patients, of whom one had hepatocellular carcinoma and two had cutaneous melanoma. The purpose of peripheral TCRbeta sequencing was to test whether ivuxolimab changed TCR sequence diversity and led to clonal T-cell expansion. The monotherapy dose-escalation portion (N of about 52 patients) of the phase I ivuxolimab trial is reported in the paper.

General findings and caveats noted by the study authors: After ivuxolimab, expanded clones were on average more numerous among CD8+ T cells than among CD4+ T cells. Which antigens the clonally expanded peripheral T cells were specific for was not determined. Low levels of normalized T-cell clonal expansion were also seen in some nonresponding patients. Partial responders in the 0.1-3.0 mg/kg groups had among the lowest normalized peripheral clonal expansion, especially among CD8+ T cells. At doses from 0.1 to 3.0 mg/kg, clonal expansion was seen in both CD4+ and CD8+ blood T cells between baseline and week 6.

The trial excluded patients who had a history of autoimmune disease or who were on systemic immunosuppression. Peripheral blood for TCR sequencing was collected from all dose cohorts at baseline, on cycle 4 day 1, and on cycle 7 day 1. The samples were drawn from a first-in-human, open-label, multicenter phase I dose-escalation trial of ivuxolimab. Adults with locally advanced or metastatic head and neck squamous cell, hepatocellular, melanoma or renal cell carcinoma were enrolled in the trial. CD4+ and CD8+ T cells were sorted separately from peripheral blood before TCR sequencing. Genomic DNA was extracted from sorted cells for sequencing of the TCRbeta CDR3 region. The immunoSEQ Assay was used to sequence the TCRbeta CDR3 regions. TCRdb took over this immuneACCESS table, retaining in-frame rearrangements with V and J assigned. Such tables are incomplete; in checked studies, under half of the missing clones stem from an unresolved V gene, and the remainder is unexplained. The sample has 100,000 or so clones on record, around 94% of them singletons. Clones ranked in the top ten supply about 0.18% of the sample.

This clone has a single count. Its antigen remains undetermined. There are no base qualities to consult, and no much larger clone falls within one base. The sample here was CD4+ or CD8+ T cells sorted from blood, taken in a trial of the OX40 agonist ivuxolimab. This receptor was obtained from an adult with an advanced solid tumor such as melanoma, head and neck, liver or kidney cancer.

The CDR3 protein sequence reads: CASQQYSGNTIYF. Read as DNA, the sequence is TGTGCCAGCCAACAGTACTCTGGAAACACCATATATTTT. Rearrangement joined TRBV5-6 to TRBJ1-3; the D gene remains uncertain. CDR1 is given as SGHDT and CDR2 as YYEEEE, both from the germline V gene. There are 13 amino acids in the CDR3, from cysteine to phenylalanine inclusive. The only DNA kept is the CDR3, 39 bases in frame from the first base. V is clipped by 7 bases and J by 0 bases, and the sequence between their germline boundaries is 8 bases long.